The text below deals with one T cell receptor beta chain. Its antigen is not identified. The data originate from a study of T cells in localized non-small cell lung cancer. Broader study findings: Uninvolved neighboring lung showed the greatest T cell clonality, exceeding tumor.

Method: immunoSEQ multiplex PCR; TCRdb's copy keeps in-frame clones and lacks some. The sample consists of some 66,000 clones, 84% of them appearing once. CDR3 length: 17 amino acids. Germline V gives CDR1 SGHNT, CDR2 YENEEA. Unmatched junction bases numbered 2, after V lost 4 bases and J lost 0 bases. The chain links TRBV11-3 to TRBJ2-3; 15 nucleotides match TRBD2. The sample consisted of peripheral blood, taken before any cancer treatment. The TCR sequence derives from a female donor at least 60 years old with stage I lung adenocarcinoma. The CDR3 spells CASSSGLAGGSTDTQYF. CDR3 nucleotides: TGTGCCAGCAGCTCGGGACTAGCGGGGGGCAGCACAGATACGCAGTATTTT.